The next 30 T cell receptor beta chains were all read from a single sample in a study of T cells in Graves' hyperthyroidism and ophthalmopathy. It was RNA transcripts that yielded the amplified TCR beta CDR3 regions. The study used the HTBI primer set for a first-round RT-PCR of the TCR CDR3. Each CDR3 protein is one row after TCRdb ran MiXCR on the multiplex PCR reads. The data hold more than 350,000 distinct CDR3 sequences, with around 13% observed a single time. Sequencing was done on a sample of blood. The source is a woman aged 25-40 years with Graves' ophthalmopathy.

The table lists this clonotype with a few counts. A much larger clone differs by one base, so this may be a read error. CDR3 loop: CATPGGDTEASF. DNA for the CDR3: TGTGCCACCCCAGGAGGAGACACTGAAGCTTCCTTT. The chain carries TRBV2 and TRBJ1-1; the D is unclear. Per the germline V gene, CDR1 is SNHLY and CDR2 is FYNNEI. This CDR3 comprises 12 residues.

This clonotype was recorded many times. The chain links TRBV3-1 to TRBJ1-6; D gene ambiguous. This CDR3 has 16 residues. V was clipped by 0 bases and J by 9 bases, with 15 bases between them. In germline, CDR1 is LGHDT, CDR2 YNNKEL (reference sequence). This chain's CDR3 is CASSQEAARSVSPLHF. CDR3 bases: TGTGCCAGCAGCCAAGAGGCAGCCAGATCAGTTTCACCCCTCCACTTT.

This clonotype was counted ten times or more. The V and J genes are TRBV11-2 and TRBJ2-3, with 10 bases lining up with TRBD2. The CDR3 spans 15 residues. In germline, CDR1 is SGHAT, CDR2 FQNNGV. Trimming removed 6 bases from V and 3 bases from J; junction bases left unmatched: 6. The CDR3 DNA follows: TGTGCCAGCAGGGGAACTAGCGGGGCGACAGATACGCAGTATTTT. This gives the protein CASRGTSGATDTQYF.

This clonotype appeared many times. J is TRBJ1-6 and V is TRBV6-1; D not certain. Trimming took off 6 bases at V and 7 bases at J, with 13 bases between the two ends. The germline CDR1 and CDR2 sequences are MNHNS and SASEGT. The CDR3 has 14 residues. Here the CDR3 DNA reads TGTGCCAGCAGCCGAACGACGGCGAATTCACCCCTCCACTTT. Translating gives CASSRTTANSPLHF.

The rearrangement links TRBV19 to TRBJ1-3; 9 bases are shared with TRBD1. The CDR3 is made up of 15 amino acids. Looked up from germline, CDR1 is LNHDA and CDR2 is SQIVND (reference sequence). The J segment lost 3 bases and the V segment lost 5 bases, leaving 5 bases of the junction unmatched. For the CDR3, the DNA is TGTGCCAGTAGTCCGACGGACAGGGGTGGAAACACCATATATTTT. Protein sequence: CASSPTDRGGNTIYF.

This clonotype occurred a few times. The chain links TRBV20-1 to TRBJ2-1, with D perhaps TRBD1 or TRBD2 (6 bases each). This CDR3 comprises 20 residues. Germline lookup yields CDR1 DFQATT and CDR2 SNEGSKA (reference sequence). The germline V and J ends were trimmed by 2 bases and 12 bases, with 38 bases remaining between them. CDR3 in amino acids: CSARPLASLRGFARDRGQFF. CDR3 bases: TGCAGTGCTAGACCCCTAGCGAGTCTAAGGGGGTTCGCACGGGATCGGGGGCAGTTCTTC.

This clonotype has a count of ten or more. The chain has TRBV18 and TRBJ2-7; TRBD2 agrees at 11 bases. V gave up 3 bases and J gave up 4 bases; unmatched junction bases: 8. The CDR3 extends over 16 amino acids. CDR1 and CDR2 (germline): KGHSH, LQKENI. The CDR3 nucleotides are TGTGCCAGCTCACCGTCACTAGCGGGGGTATTGTACGAGCAGTACTTC. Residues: CASSPSLAGVLYEQYF.

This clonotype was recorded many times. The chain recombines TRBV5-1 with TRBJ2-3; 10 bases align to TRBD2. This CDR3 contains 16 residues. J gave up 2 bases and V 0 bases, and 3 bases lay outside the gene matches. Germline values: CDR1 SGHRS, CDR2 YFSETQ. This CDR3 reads CASSLALAGVTDTQYF. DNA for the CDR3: TGCGCCAGCAGCTTGGCCCTAGCGGGGGTCACAGATACGCAGTATTTT.

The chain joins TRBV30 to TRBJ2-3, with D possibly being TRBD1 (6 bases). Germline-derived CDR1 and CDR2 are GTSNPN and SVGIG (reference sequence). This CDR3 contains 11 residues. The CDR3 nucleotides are TGTGCGGGGGCCGGTTCAGATACGCAGTATTTT. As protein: CAGAGSDTQYF.

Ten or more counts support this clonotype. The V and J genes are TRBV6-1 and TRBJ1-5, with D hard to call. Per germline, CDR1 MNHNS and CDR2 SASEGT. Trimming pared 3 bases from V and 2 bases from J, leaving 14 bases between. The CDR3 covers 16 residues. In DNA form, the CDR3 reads TGTGCCAGCAGTGATAGTAGGAAAGCGGGCAATCAGCCCCAGCATTTT. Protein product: CASSDSRKAGNQPQHF.

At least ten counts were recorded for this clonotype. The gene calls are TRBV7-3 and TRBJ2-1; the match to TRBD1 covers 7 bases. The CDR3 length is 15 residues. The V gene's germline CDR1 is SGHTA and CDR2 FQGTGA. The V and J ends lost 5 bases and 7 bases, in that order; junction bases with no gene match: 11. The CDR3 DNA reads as TGTGCCAGCAGCCGTGACAGGGTAGGGAGTAATGAGCAGTTCTTC. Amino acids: CASSRDRVGSNEQFF.

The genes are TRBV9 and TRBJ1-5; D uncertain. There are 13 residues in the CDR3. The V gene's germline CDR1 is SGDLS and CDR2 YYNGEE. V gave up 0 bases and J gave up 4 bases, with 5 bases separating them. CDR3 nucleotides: TGTGCCAGCAGCGTAGGGAGGAATCAGCCCCAGCATTTT. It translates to CASSVGRNQPQHF.

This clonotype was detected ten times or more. The CDR3 region is CASRPRAGGASYEQYF. CDR3 nucleotides: TGTGCCAGCAGGCCCAGGGCGGGAGGGGCTTCCTACGAGCAGTACTTC. The chain combines TRBV28 with TRBJ2-7, with 9 bases fitting TRBD2. The V and J ends lost 6 bases and 1 base, in that order; junction bases with no gene match: 10. The CDR3 spans 16 residues. Germline lookup yields CDR1 MDHEN and CDR2 SYDVKM.

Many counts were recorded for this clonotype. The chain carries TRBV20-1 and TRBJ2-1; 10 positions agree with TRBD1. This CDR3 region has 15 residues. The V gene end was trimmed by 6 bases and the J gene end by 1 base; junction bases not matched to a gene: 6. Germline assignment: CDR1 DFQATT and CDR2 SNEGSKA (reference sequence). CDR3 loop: CSARTGGPSYNEQFF. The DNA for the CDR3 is TGCAGTGCACGGACAGGGGGGCCATCCTACAATGAGCAGTTCTTC.

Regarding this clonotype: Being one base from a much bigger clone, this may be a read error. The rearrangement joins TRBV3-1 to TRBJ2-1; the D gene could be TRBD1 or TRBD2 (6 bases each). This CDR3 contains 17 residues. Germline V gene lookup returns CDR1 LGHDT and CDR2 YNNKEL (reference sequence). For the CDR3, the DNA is TGTGCCAGCAGCCCCTCGAGGGGGGCTATCGCCTACGATGAGCAGTTCTTC. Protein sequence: CASSPSRGAIAYDEQFF.

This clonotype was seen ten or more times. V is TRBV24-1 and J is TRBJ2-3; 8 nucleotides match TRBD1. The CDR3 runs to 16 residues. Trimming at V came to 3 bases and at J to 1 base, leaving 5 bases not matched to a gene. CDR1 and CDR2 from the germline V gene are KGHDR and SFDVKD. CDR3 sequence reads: CATSDPGGARTDTQYF. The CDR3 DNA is TGTGCCACCAGTGATCCAGGGGGCGCGCGCACAGATACGCAGTATTTT.

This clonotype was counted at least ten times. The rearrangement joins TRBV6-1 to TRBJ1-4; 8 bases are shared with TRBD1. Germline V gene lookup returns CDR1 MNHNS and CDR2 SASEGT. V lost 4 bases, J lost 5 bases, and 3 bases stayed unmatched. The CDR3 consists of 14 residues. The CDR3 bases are TGTGCCAGCAGTGGAGGGGACAGGAATGAAAAACTGTTTTTT. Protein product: CASSGGDRNEKLFF.

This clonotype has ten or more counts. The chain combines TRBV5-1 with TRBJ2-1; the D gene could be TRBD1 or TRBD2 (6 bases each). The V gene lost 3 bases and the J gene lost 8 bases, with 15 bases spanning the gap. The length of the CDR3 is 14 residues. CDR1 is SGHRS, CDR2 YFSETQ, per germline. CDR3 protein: CASSSAFGGDEQFF. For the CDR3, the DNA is TGCGCCAGCAGCTCGGCCTTCGGGGGCGATGAGCAGTTCTTC.

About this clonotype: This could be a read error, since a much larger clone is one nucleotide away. The CDR3 DNA reads TGCAGTGCTAGCGGGGGTCGCACAGATACGCAGTATTTT. Protein product: CSASGGRTDTQYF. This chain links TRBV20-1 with TRBJ2-3, with D tentatively TRBD2 (6 bases). The CDR3 has 13 residues. Trimming pared 3 bases from V and 1 base from J, leaving 8 bases between. Germline CDR1 DFQATT, CDR2 SNEGSKA (reference sequence).

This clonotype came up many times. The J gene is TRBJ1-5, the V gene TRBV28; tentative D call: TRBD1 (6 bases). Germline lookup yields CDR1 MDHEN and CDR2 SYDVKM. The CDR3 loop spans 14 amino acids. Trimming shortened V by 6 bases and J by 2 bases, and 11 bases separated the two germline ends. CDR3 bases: TGTGCCAGCAGAACAGGGAATGGCAATCAGCCCCAGCATTTT. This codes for CASRTGNGNQPQHF.

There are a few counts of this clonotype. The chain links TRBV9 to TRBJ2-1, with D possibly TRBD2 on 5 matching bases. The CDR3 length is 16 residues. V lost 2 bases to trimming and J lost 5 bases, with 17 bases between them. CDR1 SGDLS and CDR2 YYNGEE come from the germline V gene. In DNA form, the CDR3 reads TGTGCCAGCAGCGTCAGTAGGGCTTCGGGAAACAATGAGCAGTTCTTC. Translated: CASSVSRASGNNEQFF.

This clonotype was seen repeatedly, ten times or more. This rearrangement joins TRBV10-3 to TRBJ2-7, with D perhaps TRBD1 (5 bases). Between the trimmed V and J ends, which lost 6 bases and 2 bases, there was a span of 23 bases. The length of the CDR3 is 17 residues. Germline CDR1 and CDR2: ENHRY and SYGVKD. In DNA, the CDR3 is TGTGCCATCAGGCCTACTGGGTGGGCAGGGAAGGCCTACGAGCAGTACTTC. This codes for CAIRPTGWAGKAYEQYF.

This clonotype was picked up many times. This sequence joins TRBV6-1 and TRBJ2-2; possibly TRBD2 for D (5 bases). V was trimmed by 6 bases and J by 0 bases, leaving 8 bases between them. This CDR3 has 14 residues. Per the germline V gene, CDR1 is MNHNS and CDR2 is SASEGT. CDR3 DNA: TGTGCCAGCAGGGGAGTGGCGAACACCGGGGAGCTGTTTTTT. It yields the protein CASRGVANTGELFF.

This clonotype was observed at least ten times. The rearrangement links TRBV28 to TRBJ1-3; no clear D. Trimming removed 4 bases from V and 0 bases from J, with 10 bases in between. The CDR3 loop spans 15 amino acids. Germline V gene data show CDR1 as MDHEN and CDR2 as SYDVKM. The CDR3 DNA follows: TGTGCCAGCAGTTCGTATCGGGGCTCTGGAAACACCATATATTTT. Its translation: CASSSYRGSGNTIYF.

DNA of the CDR3: TGCGCCAGCAGCCAAGTGGACATGGGGTTTTCGTACACTGAAGCTTTCTTT. Amino acids: CASSQVDMGFSYTEAFF. This chain links TRBV4-1 with TRBJ1-1, with TRBD1 as a possible D gene (5 bases). Germline V gene sequence: CDR1 MGHRA, CDR2 YSYEKL. CDR3 length equals 17 residues. The V end lost 1 base, the J end lost 3 bases, and 18 bases lay between the germline ends.

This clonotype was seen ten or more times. The CDR3 nucleotides are TGTGCCAGCAGTTACTTTCGGGCAGCTAGCACAGATACGCAGTATTTT. It encodes CASSYFRAASTDTQYF. The gene calls are TRBV6-5 and TRBJ2-3; no firm D call. CDR1 and CDR2 (germline): MNHEY, SVGAGI. The germline V and J ends were trimmed by 1 base and 0 bases, with 11 bases remaining between them. This CDR3 has 16 amino acids.

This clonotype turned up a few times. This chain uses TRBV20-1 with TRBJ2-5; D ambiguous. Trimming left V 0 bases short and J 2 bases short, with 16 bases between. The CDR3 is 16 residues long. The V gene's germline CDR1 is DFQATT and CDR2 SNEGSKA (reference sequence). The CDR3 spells CSARDHDRVAQETQYF. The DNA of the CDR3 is TGCAGTGCTAGAGATCACGATCGAGTGGCTCAAGAGACCCAGTACTTC.

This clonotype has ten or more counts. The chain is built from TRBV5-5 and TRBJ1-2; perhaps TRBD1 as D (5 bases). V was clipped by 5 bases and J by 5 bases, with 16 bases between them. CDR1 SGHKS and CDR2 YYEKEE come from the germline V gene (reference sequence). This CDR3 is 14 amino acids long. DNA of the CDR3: TGTGCCAGCAGTCGCACCGGGACGGAATATGGCTACACCTTC. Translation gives CASSRTGTEYGYTF.

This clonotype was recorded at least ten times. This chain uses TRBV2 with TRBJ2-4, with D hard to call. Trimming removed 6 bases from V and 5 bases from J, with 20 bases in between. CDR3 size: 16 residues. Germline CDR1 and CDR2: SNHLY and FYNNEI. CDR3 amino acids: CASSESMVVIENIQYF. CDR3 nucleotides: TGTGCCAGCAGCGAGAGTATGGTGGTTATTGAAAACATTCAGTACTTC.

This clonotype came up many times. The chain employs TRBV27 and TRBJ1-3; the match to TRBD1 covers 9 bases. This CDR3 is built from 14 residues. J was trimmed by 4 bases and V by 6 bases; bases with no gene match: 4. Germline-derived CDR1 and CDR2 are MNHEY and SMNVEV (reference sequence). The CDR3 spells CASSRDRAGNTIYF. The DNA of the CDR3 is TGTGCCAGCAGCCGGGACAGGGCCGGAAACACCATATATTTT.